Following are 22 T cell receptor beta chains from one sample sequenced in a study of response to subunit inactivated influenza vaccine. From the RT-PCR reads, TCRdb called clonotypes with MiXCR, one entry per CDR3 protein. The repertoire holds around 470,000 distinct CDR3 sequences, with more than 7% as singletons. The material sequenced was PBMCs from blood, taken less than 30 months after vaccination. The source is a man aged 45-69 years who received an inactivated influenza vaccine.

This clonotype was counted a few times. The V gene is TRBV4-3, the J gene TRBJ2-2; no clear D gene. The germline CDR1 and CDR2 sequences are LGHNA and YSLEER. Trimming shortened V by 0 bases and J by 4 bases, and 12 bases separated the two germline ends. The CDR3 contains 16 residues. The CDR3 nucleotides are TGCGCCAGCAGCCAAGATAGGCTAGGGCTCACCGGGGAGCTGTTTTTT. Residues: CASSQDRLGLTGELFF.

This chain links TRBV9 with TRBJ1-1; tentative D call: TRBD1 (6 bases). With 0 bases removed from V and 4 bases from J, the gap between germline ends came to 13 bases. The germline V gene has CDR1 SGDLS and CDR2 YYNGEE. The CDR3 spans 15 residues. The CDR3: CASSVVGGPGTEAFF. The CDR3 nucleotides read TGTGCCAGCAGCGTAGTAGGGGGGCCGGGCACTGAAGCTTTCTTT. The full variable domain, its missing parts supplied by reference TRBV9 and TRBJ1-1, is DSGVTQTPKHLITATGQRVTLRCSPRSGDLSVYWYQQSLDQGLQFLIQYYNGEERAKGNILERFSAQQFPDLHSELNLSSLELGDSALYFCASSVVGGPGTEAFFGQGTRLTVV.

In this sample, this clonotype turned up a few times. The chain recombines TRBV29-1 with TRBJ2-7, with 9 bases aligning to TRBD1. CDR3 length: 12 amino acids. Per the germline V gene, CDR1 is SQVTM and CDR2 is ANQGSEA. V shed 7 bases and J 4 bases; nucleotides not matched to a gene: 5. CDR3 sequence: CSARDREYEQYF. The DNA of the CDR3 is TGCAGCGCCCGGGACAGGGAGTACGAGCAGTACTTC.

This clonotype was seen repeatedly, ten times or more. The chain carries TRBV28 and TRBJ2-3, with D possibly matching TRBD2 (5 bases). There are 20 residues in the CDR3. With 3 bases removed from V and 1 base from J, the gap between germline ends came to 26 bases. CDR1 and CDR2 from the germline V gene are MDHEN and SYDVKM. CDR3 in DNA: TGTGCCAGCAGTTTCGACCCAAAGTCCCCCTGGACGGAGGGCACAGATACGCAGTATTTT. This codes for CASSFDPKSPWTEGTDTQYF. Full variable domain (outside the CDR3, taken from reference TRBV28 and TRBJ2-3): DVKVTQSSRYLVKRTGEKVFLECVQDMDHENMFWYRQDPGLGLRLIYFSYDVKMKEKGDIPEGYSVSREKKERFSLILESASTNQTSMYLCASSFDPKSPWTEGTDTQYFGPGTRLTVL.

This clonotype came up a few times. The chain recombines TRBV4-1 with TRBJ2-4, with D possibly called TRBD1 or TRBD2 (6 bases each). The V gene lost 3 bases and the J gene lost 1 base, with 16 bases spanning the gap. The CDR3 runs 17 residues. CDR1 and CDR2 from the germline V gene are MGHRA and YSYEKL. CDR3 DNA sequence: TGCGCCAGCAGCCAGTTAAGCGGAGGGGGGGCCAAAAACATTCAGTACTTC. The encoded protein is CASSQLSGGGAKNIQYF.

At least ten counts were recorded for this clonotype. The rearrangement uses TRBV12-3 or TRBV12-4 and TRBJ1-2, with a tentative D call TRBD1 (5 bases). Trimming removed 10 bases from V and 6 bases from J, with 9 bases in between. The CDR3 runs to 10 residues. This CDR3 reads CATGGDGYTF. The CDR3, as DNA: TGTGCCACAGGAGGGGATGGCTACACCTTC.

Ten or more counts support this clonotype. V usage is TRBV6-1 and J usage is TRBJ2-2; TRBD2 agrees at 7 bases. The ends lost 4 bases at V and 5 bases at J; junction bases unmatched: 4. The CDR3 covers 14 residues. Germline V lookup: CDR1 MNHNS, CDR2 SASEGT. The CDR3 reads CASSAGRATGELFF. CDR3 nucleotides: TGTGCCAGCAGTGCTGGGAGGGCGACCGGGGAGCTGTTTTTT.

The chain is built from TRBV7-8 and TRBJ2-7; 7 bases map to TRBD1. The germline V gene encodes CDR1 SGHVS and CDR2 FQNEAQ. This CDR3 is 16 amino acids long. V shed 0 bases and J 2 bases; nucleotides not matched to a gene: 7. As DNA, the CDR3 is TGTGCCAGCAGCTTAGCGGCCGCAGGGGGACCCTACGAGCAGTACTTC. It is translated as CASSLAAAGGPYEQYF.

The J gene is TRBJ1-5, the V gene TRBV10-1; D call uncertain. There are 13 residues in the CDR3. Trimming removed 4 bases from V and 5 bases from J, with 9 bases in between. Per germline, CDR1 WNHNN and CDR2 SYGVQD (reference sequence). The CDR3 bases are TGCGCCAGCAGTGCTTATCGCGATCAGCCCCAGCATTTT. Translation gives CASSAYRDQPQHF.

This clonotype has just a few counts. The rearrangement joins TRBV28 to TRBJ2-7; 8 nucleotides line up with TRBD1. This CDR3 is built from 14 residues. The germline V gene has CDR1 MDHEN and CDR2 SYDVKM. V lost 3 bases and J lost 5; bases outside the gene matches: 6. The CDR3: CASSFTGGLDEQYF. In DNA, the CDR3 is TGTGCCAGCAGTTTTACAGGGGGTCTCGACGAGCAGTACTTC.

This clonotype showed up just a few times. The J gene is TRBJ1-6, the V gene TRBV15; weak D call: TRBD1 (6 bases). The CDR3 is 14 amino acids. Trimming shortened V by 2 bases and J by 10 bases, and 12 bases separated the two germline ends. Germline CDR1 reads LNHNV; CDR2 reads YYDKDF (reference sequence). This chain's CDR3 is CATSRQGSMSPLHF. CDR3 in DNA: TGTGCCACCAGCAGACAGGGGTCTATGTCACCCCTCCACTTT. Full variable domain (rest looked up from reference TRBV15 and TRBJ1-6): DAMVIQNPRYQVTQFGKPVTLSCSQTLNHNVMYWYQQKSSQAPKLLFHYYDKDFNNEADTPDNFQSRRPNTSFCFLDIRSPGLGDTAMYLCATSRQGSMSPLHFGNGTRLTVT.

This clonotype was observed at least ten times. This chain connects TRBV27 to TRBJ2-1; a possible D gene is TRBD2 (7 bases). Germline V gives CDR1 MNHEY, CDR2 SMNVEV (reference sequence). Between the trimmed V and J ends, which lost 0 bases and 7 bases, there was a span of 10 bases. The CDR3 contains 14 residues. In DNA form, the CDR3 reads TGTGCCAGCAGTTTATCGGGGGGGCGGAATGAGCAGTTCTTC. The encoded protein is CASSLSGGRNEQFF.

The chain employs TRBV20-1 and TRBJ2-7; TRBD1 aligns across 8 bases. The CDR3 loop spans 13 amino acids. The germline V gene has CDR1 DFQATT and CDR2 SNEGSKA (reference sequence). Trimming took 5 bases from V and 3 from J; bases not matched to a gene: 6. The CDR3 is CSALTGELYEQYF. CDR3 DNA sequence: TGCAGTGCTCTGACAGGGGAACTCTACGAGCAGTACTTC.

This clonotype came up many times. CDR3 nucleotide sequence: TGCAGCGTTGACGGGGGGGCCGGTACGAAGTTCTTC. Translation gives CSVDGGAGTKFF. The chain carries TRBV29-1 and TRBJ2-1; the match to TRBD2 covers 8 bases. The germline gives CDR1 SQVTM, CDR2 ANQGSEA. The CDR3 length is 12 residues. Trimming at V came to 3 bases and at J to 14 bases, leaving 9 bases not matched to a gene.

CDR3: CASNRVRSYNEQFF. For the CDR3, the DNA is TGTGCCAGCAATAGGGTGCGCTCCTACAATGAGCAGTTCTTC. This chain connects TRBV2 to TRBJ2-1; D gene unclear. Germline-derived CDR1 and CDR2 are SNHLY and FYNNEI. The CDR3 runs 14 residues. Trimming left V 7 bases short and J 0 bases short, with 10 bases between.

This clonotype was observed a few times. The V gene is TRBV20-1, the J gene TRBJ2-5; 16 bases map to TRBD2. The CDR3 has 18 amino acids. Per the germline V gene, CDR1 is DFQATT and CDR2 is SNEGSKA (reference sequence). V dropped 3 bases and J dropped 2; count of bases not matched to a gene: 9. The CDR3 loop reads CSASFRKGLAGGQETQYF. The CDR3 DNA reads as TGCAGTGCTAGCTTCAGAAAGGGACTAGCGGGGGGGCAAGAGACCCAGTACTTC.

The V and J genes are TRBV10-3 and TRBJ2-1; D unclear. V was shortened by 3 bases and J by 7 bases, with 4 bases between the two germline ends. CDR3 length: 11 amino acids. Germline CDR1 reads ENHRY; CDR2 reads SYGVKD. This CDR3 reads CAISDKNEQFF. Written as DNA, the CDR3 is TGTGCCATCAGTGATAAGAATGAGCAGTTCTTC.

The chain recombines TRBV20-1 with TRBJ1-3, with D possibly matching TRBD1 (5 bases). V shed 3 bases and J shed 2 bases, with 26 bases lying between them. Per the germline V gene, CDR1 is DFQATT and CDR2 is SNEGSKA (reference sequence). The CDR3 spans 19 residues. The CDR3 DNA is TGCAGTGCTAGTTCGCCCGGGGCTCCCCGTGGGGGGGCTGGAAACACCATATATTTT. This translates into CSASSPGAPRGGAGNTIYF.

The rearrangement uses TRBV20-1 and TRBJ2-5, with 12 bases aligning to TRBD1. Per the germline V gene, CDR1 is DFQATT and CDR2 is SNEGSKA (reference sequence). The CDR3 contains 14 residues. The junction had 6 bases not matched to a gene; V was cut back by 6 bases and J by 4 bases. CDR3 DNA sequence: TGCAGTGCAATGGGACAGGGGGCACGAGAGACCCAGTACTTC. Translating it yields CSAMGQGARETQYF.

This clonotype came up many times. V gene TRBV5-1 combines with J gene TRBJ2-3; unclear D gene. V was clipped by 4 bases and J by 5 bases, with 8 bases between them. Germline CDR1 is SGHRS and CDR2 is YFSETQ. This CDR3 has 12 residues. In DNA, the CDR3 is TGCGCCAGCAGCCCCAACGAAGATACGCAGTATTTT. Protein product: CASSPNEDTQYF.

Ten or more counts support this clonotype. V gene TRBV9 combines with J gene TRBJ2-3; tentative D call: TRBD1 (5 bases). Germline V lookup: CDR1 SGDLS, CDR2 YYNGEE. Trimming removed 3 bases from V and 4 bases from J, with 12 bases in between. The CDR3 has 14 amino acids. The CDR3 DNA sequence: TGTGCCAGCAGCGATTCTCCCAGGGCAGATACGCAGTATTTT. Translating gives CASSDSPRADTQYF.

The chain employs TRBV9 and TRBJ2-1, with D possibly TRBD2 on 6 matching bases. This CDR3 spans 15 amino acids. Trimming shortened V by 2 bases and J by 0 bases, and 9 bases separated the two germline ends. Germline assignment: CDR1 SGDLS and CDR2 YYNGEE. The CDR3 bases are TGTGCCAGCAGCGTCGAGGGAGGCTCCTACAATGAGCAGTTCTTC. This sequence encodes CASSVEGGSYNEQFF.